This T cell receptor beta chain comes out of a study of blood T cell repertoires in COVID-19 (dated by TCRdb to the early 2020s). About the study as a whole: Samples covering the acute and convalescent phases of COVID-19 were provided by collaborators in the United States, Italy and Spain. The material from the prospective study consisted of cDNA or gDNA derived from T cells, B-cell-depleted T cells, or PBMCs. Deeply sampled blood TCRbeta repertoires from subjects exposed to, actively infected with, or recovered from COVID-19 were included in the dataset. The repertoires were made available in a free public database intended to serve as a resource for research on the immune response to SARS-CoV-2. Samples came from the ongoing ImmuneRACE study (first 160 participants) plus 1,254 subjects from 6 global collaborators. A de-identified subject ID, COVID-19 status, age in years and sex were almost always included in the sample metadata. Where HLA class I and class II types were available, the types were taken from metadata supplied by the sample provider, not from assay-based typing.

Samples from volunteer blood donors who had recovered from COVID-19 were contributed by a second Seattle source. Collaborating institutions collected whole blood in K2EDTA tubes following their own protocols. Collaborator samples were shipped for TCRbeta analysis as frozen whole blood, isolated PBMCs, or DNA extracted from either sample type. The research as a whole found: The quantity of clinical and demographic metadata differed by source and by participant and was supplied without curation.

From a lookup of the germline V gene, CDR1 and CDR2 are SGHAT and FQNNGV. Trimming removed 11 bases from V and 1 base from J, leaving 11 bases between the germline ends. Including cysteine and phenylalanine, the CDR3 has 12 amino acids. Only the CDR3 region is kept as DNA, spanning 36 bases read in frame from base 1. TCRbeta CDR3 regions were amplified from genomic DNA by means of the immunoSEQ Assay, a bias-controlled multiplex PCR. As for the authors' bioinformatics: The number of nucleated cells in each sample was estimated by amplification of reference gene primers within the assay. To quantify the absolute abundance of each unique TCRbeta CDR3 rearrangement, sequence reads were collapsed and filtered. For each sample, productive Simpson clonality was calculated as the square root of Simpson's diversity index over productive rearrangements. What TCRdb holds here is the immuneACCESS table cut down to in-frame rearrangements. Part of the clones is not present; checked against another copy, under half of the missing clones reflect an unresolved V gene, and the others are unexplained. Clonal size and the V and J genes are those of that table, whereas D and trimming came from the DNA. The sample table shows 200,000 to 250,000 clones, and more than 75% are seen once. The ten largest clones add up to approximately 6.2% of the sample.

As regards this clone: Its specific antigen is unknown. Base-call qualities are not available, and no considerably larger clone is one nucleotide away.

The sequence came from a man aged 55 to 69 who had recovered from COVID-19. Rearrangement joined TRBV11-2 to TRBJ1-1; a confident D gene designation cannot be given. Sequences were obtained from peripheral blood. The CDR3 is CADSETNTEAFF. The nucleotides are TGTGCCGACTCCGAAACGAACACTGAAGCTTTCTTT. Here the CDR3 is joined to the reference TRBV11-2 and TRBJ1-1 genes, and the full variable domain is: EAGVAQSPRYKIIEKRQSVAFWCNPISGHATLYWYQQILGQGPKLLIQFQNNGVVDDSQLPKDRFSAERLKGVDSTLKIQPAKLEDSAVYLCADSETNTEAFFGQGTRLTVV.